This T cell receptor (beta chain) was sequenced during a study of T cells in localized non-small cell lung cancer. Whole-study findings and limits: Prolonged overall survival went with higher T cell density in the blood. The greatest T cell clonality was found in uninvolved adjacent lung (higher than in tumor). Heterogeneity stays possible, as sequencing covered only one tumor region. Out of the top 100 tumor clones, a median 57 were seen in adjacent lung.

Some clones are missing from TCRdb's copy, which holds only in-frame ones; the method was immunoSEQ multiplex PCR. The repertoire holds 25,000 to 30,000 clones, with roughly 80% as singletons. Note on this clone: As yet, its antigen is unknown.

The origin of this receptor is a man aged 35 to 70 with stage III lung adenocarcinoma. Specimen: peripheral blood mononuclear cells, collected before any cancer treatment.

The CDR3 DNA follows: TGTGCCAGCTCACAACAGGGGGGCTACAATGAGCAGTTCTTC. It is translated as CASSQQGGYNEQFF. J is TRBJ2-1 and V is TRBV18; 8 bases match TRBD1. Germline V lookup: CDR1 KGHSH, CDR2 LQKENI. The ends lost 4 bases at V and 3 bases at J; junction bases unmatched: 2. The CDR3 spans 14 residues. Based on the CDR3 plus reference TRBV18 and TRBJ2-1, the full variable domain is NAGVMQNPRHLVRRRGQEARLRCSPMKGHSHVYWYRQLPEEGLKFMVYLQKENIIDESGMPKERFSAEFPKEGPSILRIQQVVRGDSAAYFCASSQQGGYNEQFFGPGTRLTVL.